The T cell receptor (beta chain) under discussion was sequenced for a study of OX40 agonist ivuxolimab in advanced cancers. Study in general: The study treated patients with ivuxolimab, an agonistic anti-OX40 (CD134) antibody. Findings and limits, study-wide: Expanded clones were, on average, more numerous among CD8+ T cells than CD4+. In the 0.1 to 3.0 mg/kg range, CD4+ and CD8+ blood T cells had expanded clonally by week 6. Normalized T-cell clonal expansion was also low in a subset of nonresponders.

There are 15 residues in the CDR3. Germline V lookup: CDR1 MNHEY, CDR2 SVGAGI. V shed 4 bases and J shed 1 base, with 12 bases lying between them. Remarks on this clone: Its antigen is still unknown.

TCRdb keeps only in-frame clones here, not all; method: immunoSEQ multiplex PCR. The sample yields 80,000 to 95,000 clones, around nine tenths seen once. V and J are TRBV6-5 and TRBJ2-3; D is ambiguous. The sequence was collected from an adult with an advanced solid tumor such as melanoma, head and neck, liver or kidney cancer. This specimen was CD4+ or CD8+ T cells sorted from blood, taken in a trial of the OX40 agonist ivuxolimab. The CDR3 loop reads CASSSRVQRTDTQYF. DNA for the CDR3: TGTGCCAGCAGTTCCCGGGTTCAACGCACAGATACGCAGTATTTT.